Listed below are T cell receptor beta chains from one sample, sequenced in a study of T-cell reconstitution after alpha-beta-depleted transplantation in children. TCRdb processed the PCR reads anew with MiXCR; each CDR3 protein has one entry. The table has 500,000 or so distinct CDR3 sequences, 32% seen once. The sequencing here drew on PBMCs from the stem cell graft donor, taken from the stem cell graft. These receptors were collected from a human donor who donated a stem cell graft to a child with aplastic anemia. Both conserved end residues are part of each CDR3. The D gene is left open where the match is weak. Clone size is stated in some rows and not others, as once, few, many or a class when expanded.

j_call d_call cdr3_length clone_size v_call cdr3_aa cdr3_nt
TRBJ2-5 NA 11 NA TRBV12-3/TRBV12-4 CASVRGETQYF TGTGCCAGCGTAAGGGGGGAGACCCAGTACTTC
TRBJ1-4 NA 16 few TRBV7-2 CASSFPLDGHNEKLFF TGTGCCAGCAGCTTTCCCCTGGACGGACATAATGAAAAACTGTTTTTT
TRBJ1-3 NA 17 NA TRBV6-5 CASSSAPGASSGNTIYF TGTGCCAGCAGTTCCGCCCCAGGGGCGTCTTCTGGAAACACCATATATTTT
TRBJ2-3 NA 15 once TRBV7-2 CASSLAWQGADTQYF TGTGCCAGCAGCTTAGCGTGGCAGGGTGCAGATACGCAGTATTTT
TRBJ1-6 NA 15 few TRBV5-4 CASRPSGDYNSPLHF TGTGCCAGCAGGCCTTCGGGGGATTATAATTCACCCCTCCACTTT
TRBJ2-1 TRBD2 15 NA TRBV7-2 CASSLVLAGGVEQFF TGTGCCAGCAGCTTAGTACTAGCGGGAGGCGTTGAGCAGTTCTTC
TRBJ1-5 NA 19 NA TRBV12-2 CASRLAVITRLLSNQPQHF TGTGCAAGTCGCTTAGCGGTTATTACTCGGCTTCTTAGCAATCAGCCCCAGCATTTT
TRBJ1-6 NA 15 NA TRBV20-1 CSARGMNLNNSPLHF TGCAGTGCCCGCGGGATGAATCTCAATAATTCACCCCTCCACTTT
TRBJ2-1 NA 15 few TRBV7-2 CASRRDSNNYNEQFF TGTGCCAGCAGACGTGACAGCAACAATTACAATGAGCAGTTCTTC
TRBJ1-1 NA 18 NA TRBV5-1 CASSLARTRPSGDTEAFF TGCGCCAGCAGCTTGGCCAGAACCCGGCCCTCTGGGGACACTGAAGCTTTCTTT
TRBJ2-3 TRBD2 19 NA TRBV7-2 CASSLARTSGRTSTDTQYF TGTGCCAGCAGCTTAGCGCGGACTAGCGGGAGGACTAGCACAGATACGCAGTATTTT
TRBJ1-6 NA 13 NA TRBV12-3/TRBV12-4 CASSLLRGTPLHF TGTGCCAGCAGTTTACTCAGGGGCACACCCCTCCACTTT
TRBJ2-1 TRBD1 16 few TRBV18 CASSSEIRQGANEQFF TGTGCCAGCTCATCTGAAATCCGACAGGGGGCAAATGAGCAGTTCTTC
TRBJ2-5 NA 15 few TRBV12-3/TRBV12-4 CASSLRKGSGETQYF TGTGCCAGCAGTTTACGGAAGGGGTCGGGAGAGACCCAGTACTTC
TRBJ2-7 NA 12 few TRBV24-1 CATSDLLYEQYF TGTGCCACCAGTGATTTGCTATACGAGCAGTACTTC
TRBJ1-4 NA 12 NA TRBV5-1 CASSLDSGKLFF TGCGCCAGCAGCTTGGATTCTGGAAAACTGTTTTTT
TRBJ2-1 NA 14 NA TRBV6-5 CASSYPDSLNEQFF TGTGCCAGCAGTTACCCCGATTCTCTCAATGAGCAGTTCTTC
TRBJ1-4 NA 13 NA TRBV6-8 CASSYPKPIKLFF TGTGCCAGCAGTTACCCTAAACCCATAAAACTGTTTTTT
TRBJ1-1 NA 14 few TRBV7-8 CASNNRRGAVEAFF TGTGCCAGCAACAATAGAAGGGGGGCGGTTGAAGCTTTCTTT
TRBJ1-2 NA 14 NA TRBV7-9 CASSSRASNYGYTF TGTGCCAGCAGCTCCCGGGCGAGTAACTATGGCTACACCTTC
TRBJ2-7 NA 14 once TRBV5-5 CASSLGGVVSEQYF TGTGCCAGCAGCTTGGGAGGCGTGGTTAGCGAGCAGTACTTC
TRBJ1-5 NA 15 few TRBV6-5 CASSYYEGIDQPQHF TGTGCCAGCAGTTACTATGAGGGGATCGATCAGCCCCAGCATTTT
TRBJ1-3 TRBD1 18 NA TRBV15 CATSRDSIWTGGGNTIYF TGTGCCACCAGCAGAGATTCGATCTGGACAGGGGGAGGAAACACCATATATTTT
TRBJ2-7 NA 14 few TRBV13 CASSREDSSYEQYF TGTGCCAGCAGCCGCGAGGACAGCTCCTACGAGCAGTACTTC
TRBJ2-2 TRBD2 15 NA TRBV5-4 CASSSGLAGLGELFF TGTGCCAGCAGCTCAGGACTAGCGGGACTCGGGGAGCTGTTTTTT
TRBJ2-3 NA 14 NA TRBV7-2 CASMHSGLADTQYF TGTGCCAGCATGCATAGTGGGCTAGCAGATACGCAGTATTTT
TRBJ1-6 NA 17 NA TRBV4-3 CASSQDAGGIENSPLHF TGCGCCAGCAGCCAAGATGCGGGGGGAATCGAGAATTCACCCCTCCACTTT
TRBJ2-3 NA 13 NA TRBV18 CASSPGYTDTQYF TGTGCCAGCTCACCCGGGTACACAGATACGCAGTATTTT
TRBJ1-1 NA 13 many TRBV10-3 CAIRTGGNTEAFF TGTGCCATCAGGACCGGGGGGAACACTGAAGCTTTCTTT
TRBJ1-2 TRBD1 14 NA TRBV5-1 CASSLSPDRDGYTF TGCGCCAGCAGCTTGTCACCCGACAGGGATGGCTACACCTTC
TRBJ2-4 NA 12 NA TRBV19 CAKTTDKNIQYF TGTGCCAAAACAACGGACAAAAACATTCAGTACTTC
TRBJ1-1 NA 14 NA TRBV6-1 CASSEAGKNTEAFF TGTGCCAGCAGTGAAGCGGGAAAGAACACTGAAGCTTTCTTT
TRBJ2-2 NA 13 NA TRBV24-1 CAIRGSSTGELFF TGTGCCATCCGGGGAAGCTCCACCGGGGAGCTGTTTTTT
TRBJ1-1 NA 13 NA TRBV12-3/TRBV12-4 CASSLELGTEAFF TGTGCCAGCAGTTTAGAACTGGGGACTGAAGCTTTCTTT
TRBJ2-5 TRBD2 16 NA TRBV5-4 CASSALTGGPQETQYF TGTGCCAGCAGCGCCCTAACGGGAGGGCCCCAAGAGACCCAGTACTTC